This TCR beta chain originates from a study of blood T cells in healthy people across ages. CDR1 KGHDR and CDR2 SFDVKD come from the germline V gene. This CDR3 is 16 amino acids long. Using a J-beta primer mix together with a sample-barcoded 5' primer, a second PCR was run for roughly 6 to 12 cycles. Each CDR3 protein is one row after TCRdb ran MiXCR on the 5' RACE reads. The table lists 380,000 or so distinct CDR3 sequences, about 49% of them singletons. The origin of this receptor is a man in his 60s in good health. The sample taken for sequencing was blood. V and J are TRBV24-1 and TRBJ2-7; D perhaps matches TRBD1 (6 bases). The tail of the sequence fits TRBJ2-4 better, so the J call may be wrong. As DNA, the CDR3 is TGTGCCACCAGGCTCCCGGACAGAATCTCAGTTGACATTCAGTACTTC. Its translation: CATRLPDRISVDIQYF.